This T cell receptor beta chain came from a study of blood T cells in healthy people across ages. In terms of origin and age, donors were healthy Caucasian individuals from Russia aged about 6 to 95. A single count supports this clonotype. Its antigen remains unidentified. Using a J-beta primer mix together with a sample-barcoded 5' primer, a second PCR was run for 7 to 11 cycles. TCRdb reanalysed the 5' RACE reads using MiXCR and keeps one entry per CDR3 protein. Found here are hundreds of thousands of distinct CDR3 sequences, 25% to 30% of them singletons; the top ten hold around 15%. Study-level results: Measured against age, TCR beta diversity per million T cells decreased in a roughly linear manner.

This CDR3 region has 19 residues. V lost 7 bases to trimming and J lost 3 bases; unmatched junction nucleotides: 14. Input material: blood. This sequence originates from an elderly woman in good health. The chain uses TRBV12-3 or TRBV12-4 and TRBJ2-2; TRBD2 agrees at 13 bases. The DNA of the CDR3 is TGTGCCAGCACCATCCGACGACTAGCGGGGGGCGGGGACACCGGGGAGCTGTTTTTT. Amino acids: CASTIRRLAGGGDTGELFF.